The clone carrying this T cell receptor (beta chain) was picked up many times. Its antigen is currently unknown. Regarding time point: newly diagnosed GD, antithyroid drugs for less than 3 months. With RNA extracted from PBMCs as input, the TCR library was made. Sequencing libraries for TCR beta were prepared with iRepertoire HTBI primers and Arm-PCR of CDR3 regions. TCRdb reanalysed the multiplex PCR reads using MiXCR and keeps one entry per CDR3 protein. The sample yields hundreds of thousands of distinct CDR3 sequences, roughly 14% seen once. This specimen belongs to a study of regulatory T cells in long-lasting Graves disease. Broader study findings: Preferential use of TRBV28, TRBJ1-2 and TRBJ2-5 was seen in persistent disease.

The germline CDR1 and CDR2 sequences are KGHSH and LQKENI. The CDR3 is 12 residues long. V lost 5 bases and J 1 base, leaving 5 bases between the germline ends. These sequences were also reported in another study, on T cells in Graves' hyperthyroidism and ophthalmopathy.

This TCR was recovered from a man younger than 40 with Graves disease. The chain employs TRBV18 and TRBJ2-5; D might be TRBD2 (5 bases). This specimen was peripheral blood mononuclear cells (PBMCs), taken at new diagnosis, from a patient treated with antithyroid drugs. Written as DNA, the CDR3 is TGTGCCAGCTCAACTAGCCAAGAGACCCAGTACTTC. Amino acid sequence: CASSTSQETQYF. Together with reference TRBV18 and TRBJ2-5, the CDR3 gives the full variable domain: NAGVMQNPRHLVRRRGQEARLRCSPMKGHSHVYWYRQLPEEGLKFMVYLQKENIIDESGMPKERFSAEFPKEGPSILRIQQVVRGDSAAYFCASSTSQETQYFGPGTRLLVL.